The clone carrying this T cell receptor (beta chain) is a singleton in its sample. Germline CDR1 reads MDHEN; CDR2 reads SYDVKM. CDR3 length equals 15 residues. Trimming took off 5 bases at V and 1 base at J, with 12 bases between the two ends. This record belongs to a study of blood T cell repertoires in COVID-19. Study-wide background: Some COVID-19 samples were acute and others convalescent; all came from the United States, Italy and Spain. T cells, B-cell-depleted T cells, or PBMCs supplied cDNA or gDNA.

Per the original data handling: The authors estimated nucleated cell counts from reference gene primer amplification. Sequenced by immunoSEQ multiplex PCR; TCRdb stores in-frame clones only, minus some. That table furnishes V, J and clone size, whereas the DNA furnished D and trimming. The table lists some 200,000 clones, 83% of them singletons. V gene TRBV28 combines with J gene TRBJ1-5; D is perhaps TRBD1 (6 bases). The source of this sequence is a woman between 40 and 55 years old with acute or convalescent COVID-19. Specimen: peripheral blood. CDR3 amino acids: CASSGDIESNQPQHF. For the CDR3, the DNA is TGTGCCAGCAGTGGGGACATTGAGAGCAATCAGCCCCAGCATTTT.